These T cell receptor beta chains were read from a single sample in a study of circulating tumor DNA in untreated peripheral T-cell lymphoma. Method: immunoSEQ multiplex PCR; TCRdb's copy keeps in-frame clones and lacks some. The profile covers approximately 10,000 clones, with around 74% appearing a single time and 31% taken by the ten largest. Sequenced sample: tumor tissue. All receptors come from a human donor with peripheral T-cell lymphoma. Each CDR3 is given with its conserved first and last residue. A D gene is named only where the DNA matches it firmly. Only part of the rows carry a size: once, few, many, or a class if the clone is expanded.

clone_size: -; j_call: TRBJ2-6; v_call: TRBV6-1; d_call: -; cdr3_nt: TGTGCCAGCAGTGAAGCGGTGAGAGGTCCCATCTCTGGGGCCAACGTCCTGACTTTC; cdr3_aa: CASSEAVRGPISGANVLTF
clone_size: -; j_call: TRBJ1-3; v_call: TRBV6-8; d_call: TRBD1; cdr3_nt: TGTGCCAGCAGTTACACAGGGGAAGGAAACACCATATATTTT; cdr3_aa: CASSYTGEGNTIYF
clone_size: -; j_call: TRBJ2-7; v_call: TRBV29-1; d_call: TRBD2; cdr3_nt: TGCAGCGTTTCAAGGGCGGGGGTCTACGAGCAGTACTTC; cdr3_aa: CSVSRAGVYEQYF
clone_size: -; j_call: TRBJ1-6; v_call: TRBV25-1; d_call: TRBD1; cdr3_nt: TGTGCCAGCAGTGAATTTGGGACAGAAACTAGTATTAATTCACCCCTCCACTTT; cdr3_aa: CASSEFGTETSINSPLHF
clone_size: -; j_call: TRBJ2-7; v_call: TRBV15; d_call: -; cdr3_nt: TGTGCCACCAGCAGAGATTCACAGGGACGGTCCTACGAGCAGTACTTC; cdr3_aa: CATSRDSQGRSYEQYF
clone_size: -; j_call: TRBJ2-1; v_call: TRBV15; d_call: TRBD1; cdr3_nt: TGTGCCACCAGCAGGCCGGGACAGGGTATAGGCGAGCAGTTCTTC; cdr3_aa: CATSRPGQGIGEQFF
clone_size: -; j_call: TRBJ2-7; v_call: TRBV29-1; d_call: -; cdr3_nt: TGCAGCGTTTCAACCCCCTGGGTAAAGGACGAGCAGTACTTC; cdr3_aa: CSVSTPWVKDEQYF
clone_size: -; j_call: TRBJ1-1; v_call: TRBV6-8; d_call: -; cdr3_nt: TGTGCCATCAGTCCGACAGGCCTTGAAGCTTTCTTT; cdr3_aa: CAISPTGLEAFF
clone_size: -; j_call: TRBJ2-1; v_call: TRBV6-8; d_call: -; cdr3_nt: TGTGCCAGCAGTTACGAGAGCTCCTACAATGAGCAGTTCTTC; cdr3_aa: CASSYESSYNEQFF
clone_size: -; j_call: TRBJ1-1; v_call: TRBV19; d_call: TRBD1; cdr3_nt: TGTGCCAGTAGTCCCTACCGGGACAGGGGTTCTTACACTGAAGCTTTCTTT; cdr3_aa: CASSPYRDRGSYTEAFF
clone_size: once; j_call: TRBJ1-3; v_call: TRBV7-5; d_call: -; cdr3_nt: TGTGCCAGCAGCTTAGCCCAAGCTGGAAACACCATATATTTT; cdr3_aa: CASSLAQAGNTIYF
clone_size: -; j_call: TRBJ1-1; v_call: TRBV5-1; d_call: -; cdr3_nt: TGCGCCAGCAGCTTGGGGGGTCGCGGCACTGAAGCTTTCTTT; cdr3_aa: CASSLGGRGTEAFF
clone_size: -; j_call: TRBJ2-5; v_call: TRBV9; d_call: TRBD2; cdr3_nt: TGTGCCAGCAGTGAAGTCATGGGGAGGGTCGAGACCCAGTACTTC; cdr3_aa: CASSEVMGRVETQYF
clone_size: -; j_call: TRBJ2-1; v_call: TRBV11-3; d_call: TRBD2; cdr3_nt: TGTGCCAGCAGCTTAGGAGCGGGGGGACTCTCAGGAGGGAATGAGCAGTTCTTC; cdr3_aa: CASSLGAGGLSGGNEQFF
clone_size: -; j_call: TRBJ1-3; v_call: TRBV5-1; d_call: -; cdr3_nt: TGCGCCAGCAGGCCGACTGTAGGCAGAAACACCATATATTTT; cdr3_aa: CASRPTVGRNTIYF
clone_size: -; j_call: TRBJ2-5; v_call: TRBV6-8; d_call: -; cdr3_nt: TGTGCCAGCAGTGTAATAAAAGGACGGTACCAAGAGACCCAGTACTTC; cdr3_aa: CASSVIKGRYQETQYF
clone_size: -; j_call: TRBJ1-6; v_call: TRBV9; d_call: -; cdr3_nt: TGTGCCAGCAGTGAAAGTATAGTGACAGGTTATAATTCACCCCTCCACTTT; cdr3_aa: CASSESIVTGYNSPLHF
clone_size: -; j_call: TRBJ2-7; v_call: TRBV28; d_call: TRBD2; cdr3_nt: TGTGCCAGCAGTTTAGGGGACTACTCCTACGAGCAGTACTTC; cdr3_aa: CASSLGDYSYEQYF
clone_size: -; j_call: TRBJ2-5; v_call: TRBV6-8; d_call: TRBD2; cdr3_nt: TGTGCCATCAGTGGAGCGGGGAACCAAGAGACCCAGTACTTC; cdr3_aa: CAISGAGNQETQYF
clone_size: -; j_call: TRBJ2-1; v_call: TRBV11-3; d_call: -; cdr3_nt: TGTGCCAGCAGCTTCGCCCAATTGGGGGGTGAGCAGTTCTTC; cdr3_aa: CASSFAQLGGEQFF
clone_size: -; j_call: TRBJ1-3; v_call: TRBV12-5; d_call: TRBD1; cdr3_nt: TGTGCTAGTGGTAACCGGGACAGGGTGGACACCATATATTTT; cdr3_aa: CASGNRDRVDTIYF
clone_size: -; j_call: TRBJ1-2; v_call: TRBV11-3; d_call: TRBD1; cdr3_nt: TGTGCCAGCAGCTACCCGGGACAGGGGTATGGCTACACCTTC; cdr3_aa: CASSYPGQGYGYTF
clone_size: once; j_call: TRBJ1-6; v_call: TRBV12-5; d_call: TRBD1; cdr3_nt: TGTGCTAGTGGTTTGGTACGGGGGACAGGGGGTTCACCCCTCCACTTT; cdr3_aa: CASGLVRGTGGSPLHF
clone_size: few; j_call: TRBJ1-3; v_call: TRBV5-1; d_call: -; cdr3_nt: TGCGCCAGCAGCCTGGTGAGCTCTGGAAACACCATATATTTT; cdr3_aa: CASSLVSSGNTIYF
clone_size: few; j_call: TRBJ2-1; v_call: TRBV6-8; d_call: TRBD1; cdr3_nt: TGTGCCAGCAGTACGGACAGGGGCATCGAGCAGTTCTTC; cdr3_aa: CASSTDRGIEQFF
clone_size: -; j_call: TRBJ2-1; v_call: TRBV5-1; d_call: -; cdr3_nt: TGCGCCAGCAGCTTGGAGGGGGAGCGTTACAATGAGCAGTTCTTC; cdr3_aa: CASSLEGERYNEQFF
clone_size: few; j_call: TRBJ2-1; v_call: TRBV7-6; d_call: TRBD2; cdr3_nt: TGTGCCAGCAGCTTGCTGAGCGGGGGGGTTAATGAGCAGTTCTTC; cdr3_aa: CASSLLSGGVNEQFF
clone_size: few; j_call: TRBJ1-6; v_call: TRBV11-3; d_call: -; cdr3_nt: TGTGCCAGCAGCTCCACTTGGGGTCCGGCGGGGGCTTCACCCCTCCACTTT; cdr3_aa: CASSSTWGPAGASPLHF
clone_size: once; j_call: TRBJ1-1; v_call: TRBV6-8; d_call: -; cdr3_nt: TGTGCCAGCAGTTATGAGGACAACACTGAAGCTTTCTTT; cdr3_aa: CASSYEDNTEAFF
clone_size: -; j_call: TRBJ2-5; v_call: TRBV15; d_call: TRBD1; cdr3_nt: TGTGCCACCTGGGCGGGACAGGGCCCAGAGACCCAGTACTTC; cdr3_aa: CATWAGQGPETQYF
clone_size: -; j_call: TRBJ1-4; v_call: TRBV6-8; d_call: -; cdr3_nt: TGTGCCAGCAGTTACTCGCGGGACGGAGCTAATGAAAAACTGTTTTTT; cdr3_aa: CASSYSRDGANEKLFF
clone_size: few; j_call: TRBJ1-6; v_call: TRBV28; d_call: -; cdr3_nt: TGTGCCAGCAGTCGCGAGGGACTGGTGCGATCACCCCTCCACTTT; cdr3_aa: CASSREGLVRSPLHF
clone_size: once; j_call: TRBJ2-2; v_call: TRBV11-3; d_call: TRBD2; cdr3_nt: TGTGCCAGCAGCCCAGGGACTATAGCGAACACCGGGGAGCTGTTTTTT; cdr3_aa: CASSPGTIANTGELFF
clone_size: -; j_call: TRBJ2-4; v_call: TRBV11-3; d_call: -; cdr3_nt: TGTGCCAGCAGCTTGACTAGGGGCGGTATGAACATTCAGTACTTC; cdr3_aa: CASSLTRGGMNIQYF
clone_size: -; j_call: TRBJ1-6; v_call: TRBV18; d_call: -; cdr3_nt: TGTGCCAGCTCACCTCAGGGTACATCCTATAATTCACCCCTCCACTTT; cdr3_aa: CASSPQGTSYNSPLHF
clone_size: -; j_call: TRBJ1-1; v_call: TRBV6-8; d_call: -; cdr3_nt: TGTGCCAGCAGTTCCCCGGGGGTCGAAGCTTTCTTT; cdr3_aa: CASSSPGVEAFF
clone_size: -; j_call: TRBJ2-2; v_call: TRBV7-7; d_call: -; cdr3_nt: TGTGCCAGCAGCACAAGACAGACAAGCACCGGGGAGCTGTTTTTT; cdr3_aa: CASSTRQTSTGELFF
clone_size: -; j_call: TRBJ2-3; v_call: TRBV6-8; d_call: TRBD2; cdr3_nt: TGTGCCAGCAGTGAGCGGCGGGGGGGCACAGATACGCAGTATTTT; cdr3_aa: CASSERRGGTDTQYF
clone_size: -; j_call: TRBJ1-4; v_call: TRBV18; d_call: TRBD1; cdr3_nt: TGTGCCAGCTCACCATATGACAGGGACAATGAAAAACTGTTTTTT; cdr3_aa: CASSPYDRDNEKLFF
clone_size: -; j_call: TRBJ2-5; v_call: TRBV11-3; d_call: TRBD1; cdr3_nt: TGTGCCAGCAGCTTGTTCCCGGACAGGGAAGAGACCCAGTACTTC; cdr3_aa: CASSLFPDREETQYF
clone_size: -; j_call: TRBJ2-7; v_call: TRBV6-8; d_call: -; cdr3_nt: TGTGCCAGCAGTGCTAGTCCGGGACCCGTGTCTGACGAGCAGTACTTC; cdr3_aa: CASSASPGPVSDEQYF
clone_size: -; j_call: TRBJ2-7; v_call: TRBV6-8; d_call: -; cdr3_nt: TGTGCCAGCGGAAACCGGGCCCACGAGCAGTACTTC; cdr3_aa: CASGNRAHEQYF
clone_size: once; j_call: TRBJ2-1; v_call: TRBV7-5; d_call: -; cdr3_nt: TGTGCCAGCAGCCCGGGACCCTCCCTTAGAAATAAGCAGTTCTTC; cdr3_aa: CASSPGPSLRNKQFF
clone_size: few; j_call: TRBJ2-7; v_call: TRBV11-3; d_call: -; cdr3_nt: TGTGCCAGCAGTACCCCAGGGAAAGGACACGAGCAGTACTTC; cdr3_aa: CASSTPGKGHEQYF
clone_size: -; j_call: TRBJ1-2; v_call: TRBV19; d_call: -; cdr3_nt: TGTGCCAGTAGTATGCGCAGCGGCTACACCTTC; cdr3_aa: CASSMRSGYTF
clone_size: -; j_call: TRBJ1-2; v_call: TRBV11-3; d_call: -; cdr3_nt: TGTGCCAGCAGCTCCCCCGGGGACCGGGATGGCTACACCTTC; cdr3_aa: CASSSPGDRDGYTF
clone_size: -; j_call: TRBJ2-3; v_call: TRBV11-3; d_call: TRBD2; cdr3_nt: TGTGCCAGCAGCTTAAGCGGGGGTACAGCAGATACGCAGTATTTT; cdr3_aa: CASSLSGGTADTQYF
clone_size: -; j_call: TRBJ1-2; v_call: TRBV4-1; d_call: -; cdr3_nt: TGCGCCAGCAGCCAAGAAAGAGGGTTGGGCTATGGCTACACCTTC; cdr3_aa: CASSQERGLGYGYTF
clone_size: -; j_call: TRBJ2-2; v_call: TRBV4-1; d_call: -; cdr3_nt: TGCGCCAGCAGCCAAGACAGAGGCGGGGAGCTGTTTTTT; cdr3_aa: CASSQDRGGELFF
clone_size: -; j_call: TRBJ1-4; v_call: TRBV11-3; d_call: TRBD1; cdr3_nt: TGTGCCAGCAGCTTACTGGGACAGAGTAATGAAAAACTGTTTTTT; cdr3_aa: CASSLLGQSNEKLFF
clone_size: -; j_call: TRBJ2-1; v_call: TRBV7-5; d_call: -; cdr3_nt: TGTGCCAGCAGCTTCCCACGCAGACTAGCGGGGGCCCGTGATGAGCAGTTCTTC; cdr3_aa: CASSFPRRLAGARDEQFF
clone_size: few; j_call: TRBJ2-2; v_call: TRBV14; d_call: -; cdr3_nt: TGTGCCAGCAGCCAAGTCGTGGGCGCCGGGGAGCTGTTTTTT; cdr3_aa: CASSQVVGAGELFF
clone_size: -; j_call: TRBJ1-6; v_call: TRBV6-8; d_call: TRBD1; cdr3_nt: TGTGCCAGCAGTCCCGGACAGGCCTATAATTCACCCCTCCACTTT; cdr3_aa: CASSPGQAYNSPLHF
clone_size: -; j_call: TRBJ1-3; v_call: TRBV23-1; d_call: -; cdr3_nt: TGCGCCAGCAGCCACTGGGGCGGATTTGGAAACACCATATATTTT; cdr3_aa: CASSHWGGFGNTIYF
clone_size: -; j_call: TRBJ2-3; v_call: TRBV18; d_call: -; cdr3_nt: TGTGCCAGCTCACCAGAGGAGTGGGGGGCGCTTGTGTATTTT; cdr3_aa: CASSPEEWGALVYF
clone_size: -; j_call: TRBJ1-1; v_call: TRBV6-8; d_call: -; cdr3_nt: TGTGCCAGCAGGTCCAGGGACACTGAAGCTTTCTTT; cdr3_aa: CASRSRDTEAFF
clone_size: -; j_call: TRBJ2-2; v_call: TRBV11-3; d_call: -; cdr3_nt: TGTGCCAGCAGCTTACCCTCGCTGAACACCGGGGAGCTGTTTTTT; cdr3_aa: CASSLPSLNTGELFF
clone_size: -; j_call: TRBJ2-5; v_call: TRBV6-8; d_call: -; cdr3_nt: TGTGCCAGCAAGAGGGCAGCTCTCCAAGAGACCCAGTACTTC; cdr3_aa: CASKRAALQETQYF